The clone carrying this T cell receptor (beta chain) was found a few times. Treatment described: randomized to nivolumab then ipilimumab (arm A) or the reverse (arm B). DNA-damaging chemotherapy had not been given to any patient beforehand. Sorted cells were live CD3+CD8+, lacking CD19 and CD56, from PBMCs. The sample originates from a study of sequential checkpoint blockade in melanoma. Sequenced by immunoSEQ multiplex PCR; TCRdb stores in-frame clones only, minus some. The sample lists 13,000 or so clones; about 78% were seen once. In germline, CDR1 is SGHVS, CDR2 FNYEAQ. V trimming: 5 bases; J trimming: 1 base; junction bases outside the gene matches: 7. The CDR3 is 15 amino acids.

The sequences come from CD8+ T cells sorted from blood (inferred from file names), collected from a patient given nivolumab and ipilimumab in sequence. The source of this sequence is a human donor with melanoma. This sequence joins TRBV7-6 and TRBJ2-7, with 8 bases lining up with TRBD1. The CDR3 is CASSPLGTGSYEQYF. CDR3 in DNA: TGTGCCAGCAGCCCACTAGGGACAGGTTCCTACGAGCAGTACTTC.